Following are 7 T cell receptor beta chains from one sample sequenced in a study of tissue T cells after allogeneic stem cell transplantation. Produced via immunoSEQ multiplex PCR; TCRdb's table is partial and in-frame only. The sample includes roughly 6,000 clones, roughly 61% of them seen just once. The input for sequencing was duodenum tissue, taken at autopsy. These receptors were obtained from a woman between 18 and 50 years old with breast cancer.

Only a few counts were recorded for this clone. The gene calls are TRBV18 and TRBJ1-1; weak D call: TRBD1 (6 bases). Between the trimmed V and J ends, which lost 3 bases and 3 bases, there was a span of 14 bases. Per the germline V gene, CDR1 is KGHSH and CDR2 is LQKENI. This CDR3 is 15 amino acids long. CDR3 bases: TGTGCCAGCTCACCGGCACAGGGTGGGGACACTGAAGCTTTCTTT. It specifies CASSPAQGGDTEAFF. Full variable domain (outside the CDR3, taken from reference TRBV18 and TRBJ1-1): NAGVMQNPRHLVRRRGQEARLRCSPMKGHSHVYWYRQLPEEGLKFMVYLQKENIIDESGMPKERFSAEFPKEGPSILRIQQVVRGDSAAYFCASSPAQGGDTEAFFGQGTRLTVV.

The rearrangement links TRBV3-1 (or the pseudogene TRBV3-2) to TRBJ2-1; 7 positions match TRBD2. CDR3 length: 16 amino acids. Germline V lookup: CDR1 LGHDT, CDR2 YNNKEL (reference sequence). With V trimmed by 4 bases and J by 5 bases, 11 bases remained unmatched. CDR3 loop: CASSRGGPISDNEQFF. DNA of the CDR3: TGTGCCAGCAGCCGGGGGGGTCCCATTTCCGACAATGAGCAGTTCTTC.

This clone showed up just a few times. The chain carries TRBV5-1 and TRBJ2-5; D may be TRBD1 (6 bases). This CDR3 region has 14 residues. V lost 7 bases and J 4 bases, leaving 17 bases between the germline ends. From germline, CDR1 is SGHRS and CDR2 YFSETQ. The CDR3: CASANIQGGETQYF. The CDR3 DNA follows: TGCGCCAGCGCCAACATACAGGGCGGAGAGACCCAGTACTTC.

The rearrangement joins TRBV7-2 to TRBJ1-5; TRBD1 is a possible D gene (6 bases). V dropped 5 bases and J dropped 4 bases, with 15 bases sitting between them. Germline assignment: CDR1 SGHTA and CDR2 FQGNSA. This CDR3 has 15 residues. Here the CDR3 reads CASSPGGGENQPQHF. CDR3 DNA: TGTGCCAGCAGCCCAGGAGGGGGGGAAAATCAGCCCCAGCATTTT.

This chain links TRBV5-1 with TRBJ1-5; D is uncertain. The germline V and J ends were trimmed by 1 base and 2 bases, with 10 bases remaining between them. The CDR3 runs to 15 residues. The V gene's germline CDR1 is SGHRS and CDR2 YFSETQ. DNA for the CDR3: TGCGCCAGCAGCTTGAACCTTGAGGGCAATCAGCCCCAGCATTTT. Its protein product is CASSLNLEGNQPQHF.

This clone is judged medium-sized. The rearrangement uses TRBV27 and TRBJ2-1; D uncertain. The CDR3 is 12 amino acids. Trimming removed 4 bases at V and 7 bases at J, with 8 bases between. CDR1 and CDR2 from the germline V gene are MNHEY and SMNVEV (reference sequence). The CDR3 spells CASSSLGNEQFF. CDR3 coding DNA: TGTGCCAGCAGTTCTCTGGGGAATGAGCAGTTCTTC.

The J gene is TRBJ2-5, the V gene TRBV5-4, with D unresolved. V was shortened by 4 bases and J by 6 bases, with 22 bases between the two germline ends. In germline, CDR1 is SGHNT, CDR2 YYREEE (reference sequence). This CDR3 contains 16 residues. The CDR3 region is CASSPKGFLATQTQYF. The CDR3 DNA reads TGTGCCAGCAGCCCCAAAGGGTTTTTAGCAACCCAGACCCAGTACTTC.